Below are 26 T cell receptor beta chains sequenced from a single sample in a study of T cell repertoires in cytomegalovirus infection. From the reads, TCRdb called clonotypes with MiXCR, one entry per CDR3 protein. Of some 130,000 distinct CDR3 sequences listed, 7% to 9.5% are singletons. The material sequenced was PBMCs. These receptors were obtained from a human donor in good health (CMV status not recorded). Some clones in this sample may be carry-over from other donors' samples.

This clonotype was seen a single time. V gene TRBV29-1 combines with J gene TRBJ2-4; D is uncertain. The CDR3 totals 12 residues. V dropped 4 bases and J dropped 0 bases, with 4 bases sitting between them. Germline CDR1 SQVTM, CDR2 ANQGSEA. CDR3 DNA: TGCAGCGTTGGTGTAGCCAAAAACATTCAGTACTTC. It encodes CSVGVAKNIQYF.

The V call is TRBV29-1, the J call TRBJ2-5; D unresolved. Germline assignment: CDR1 SQVTM and CDR2 ANQGSEA. Deletions cut 2 bases from V and 13 bases from J, with 5 bases between. This CDR3 is 8 amino acids long. The CDR3 sequence: CSVERRYF. The CDR3, as DNA: TGCAGCGTTGAACGAAGGTACTTC.

This clonotype was recorded at least ten times. This chain uses TRBV5-4 with TRBJ2-3; 16 bases line up with TRBD2. The CDR3 loop spans 18 amino acids. The V segment lost 3 bases and the J segment 1 base; nucleotides outside the gene matches: 5. The germline gives CDR1 SGHNT, CDR2 YYREEE (reference sequence). This CDR3 is CASSSGTSGGAGTDTQYF. CDR3 DNA sequence: TGTGCCAGCAGCTCCGGGACTAGCGGGGGGGCCGGCACAGATACGCAGTATTTT.

This clonotype was found many times. The chain combines TRBV9 with TRBJ2-5, with D possibly TRBD1 on 5 matching bases. Germline V gene lookup returns CDR1 SGDLS and CDR2 YYNGEE. V shed 0 bases and J shed 1 base, with 7 bases lying between them. The CDR3 extends over 14 amino acids. Here the CDR3 reads CASSVGGSQETQYF. The DNA for the CDR3 is TGTGCCAGCAGCGTAGGGGGCAGCCAAGAGACCCAGTACTTC. Looking up the rest from reference TRBV9 and TRBJ2-5 gives the full variable domain: DSGVTQTPKHLITATGQRVTLRCSPRSGDLSVYWYQQSLDQGLQFLIQYYNGEERAKGNILERFSAQQFPDLHSELNLSSLELGDSALYFCASSVGGSQETQYFGPGTRLLVL.

This sequence joins TRBV27 and TRBJ1-1, with a possible D match to TRBD1 (6 bases). Germline lookup yields CDR1 MNHEY and CDR2 SMNVEV (reference sequence). This CDR3 is built from 14 residues. Between the trimmed V and J ends, which lost 5 bases and 2 bases, there was a span of 12 bases. CDR3 sequence: CASSNRDTNTEAFF. CDR3 coding DNA: TGTGCCAGCAGTAACCGGGACACCAACACTGAAGCTTTCTTT.

This clonotype was counted between two and nine times. The chain recombines TRBV6-2 or TRBV6-3 with TRBJ2-6; D not certain. The CDR3 sequence is 15 residues long. Trimming left V 2 bases short and J 2 bases short, with 7 bases between. CDR1 MNHEY and CDR2 SVGEGT come from the germline V gene. The CDR3 nucleotides read TGTGCCAGCAGTTACACGGGTACTGGGGCCAACGTCCTGACTTTC. Translation gives CASSYTGTGANVLTF.

This clonotype was observed at least ten times. The chain employs TRBV7-9 and TRBJ2-5; D is ambiguous. CDR3 length equals 13 residues. The germline V gene has CDR1 SEHNR and CDR2 FQNEAQ (reference sequence). Between the trimmed V and J ends, which lost 5 bases and 1 base, there was a span of 8 bases. CDR3 amino acids: CASSRSIQETQYF. In DNA form, the CDR3 reads TGTGCCAGCAGCCGGTCAATCCAAGAGACCCAGTACTTC.

At least ten counts were recorded for this clonotype. The chain has TRBV12-3 or TRBV12-4 and TRBJ1-2; D not resolved. V lost 3 bases to trimming and J lost 5 bases, with 7 bases between them. The CDR3 spans 12 residues. CDR3 sequence (DNA): TGTGCCAGCAGTTTCCCATCGTATGGCTACACCTTC. Its translation is CASSFPSYGYTF.

The chain has TRBV7-2 and TRBJ1-2; no clear D gene. Germline CDR1 SGHTA, CDR2 FQGNSA. The CDR3 length is 17 residues. CDR3 in amino acids: CARTSRVVLGANYGYTF. The CDR3, as DNA: TGTGCAAGAACCTCAAGGGTTGTCTTAGGAGCTAACTATGGCTACACCTTC.

This clonotype was seen ten or more times. The chain combines TRBV28 with TRBJ2-1; TRBD2 aligns across 9 bases. J was trimmed by 1 base and V by 5 bases; bases with no gene match: 6. CDR3 length equals 16 residues. Germline CDR1 and CDR2: MDHEN and SYDVKM. The CDR3 sequence is CASSKTSGLSYNEQFF. The CDR3 coding sequence is TGTGCCAGCAGTAAGACTAGCGGTTTATCCTACAATGAGCAGTTCTTC.

This clonotype was observed many times. The gene calls are TRBV20-1 and TRBJ1-1, with 8 bases lining up with TRBD1. This CDR3 is 15 amino acids long. V shed 2 bases, J shed 0 bases, and the junction held 5 bases outside the gene matches. Germline V gene lookup returns CDR1 DFQATT and CDR2 SNEGSKA (reference sequence). CDR3: CSARKRTGMNTEAFF. The CDR3, as DNA: TGCAGTGCTAGAAAAAGGACAGGGATGAACACTGAAGCTTTCTTT.

At least ten counts were recorded for this clonotype. This chain uses TRBV4-2 with TRBJ1-5; D uncertain. The CDR3 has 15 amino acids. V lost 1 base, J lost 4 bases, and 11 bases lay in between. The germline V gene has CDR1 LGHNA and CDR2 YNFKEQ. The CDR3 loop reads CASSQGTDFNQPQHF. CDR3 bases: TGTGCCAGCAGCCAAGGTACAGACTTTAATCAGCCCCAGCATTTT.

This rearrangement joins TRBV10-3 to TRBJ2-5; D may be TRBD2 (6 bases). Germline V gives CDR1 ENHRY, CDR2 SYGVKD. CDR3 length: 16 residues. V was pared by 3 bases and J by 4 bases, with 18 bases between. In nucleotides, the CDR3 is TGTGCCATCAGTGAATCGGGCGGGGCCGGCCGAGAGACCCAGTACTTC. Its protein is CAISESGGAGRETQYF.

The chain recombines TRBV20-1 with TRBJ2-7, with 8 bases matching TRBD2. The CDR3 is 14 amino acids. CDR1 and CDR2 (germline): DFQATT, SNEGSKA (reference sequence). The J segment lost 3 bases and the V segment lost 3 bases, leaving 7 bases of the junction unmatched. The CDR3 protein is CSASGSGDLYEQYF. The CDR3 DNA reads as TGCAGTGCTAGTGGTAGCGGGGATCTCTACGAGCAGTACTTC.

This clonotype showed up many times. This chain joins TRBV7-2 and TRBJ1-6, with D uncertain. The CDR3 contains 13 residues. Germline V gene data show CDR1 as SGHTA and CDR2 as FQGNSA. The V end lost 3 bases, the J end lost 7 bases, and 7 bases lay between the germline ends. CDR3 loop: CASSFSENSPLHF. CDR3 coding DNA: TGTGCCAGCAGCTTCTCCGAGAATTCACCCCTCCACTTT.

This clonotype was detected ten times or more. The gene calls are TRBV2 and TRBJ2-5, with D tentatively TRBD1 (6 bases). Germline V gene data show CDR1 as SNHLY and CDR2 as FYNNEI. The CDR3 totals 14 residues. Trimming stripped 5 bases from V and 5 bases from J, with 15 bases between. CDR3 sequence reads: CASSLQGLIETQYF. The DNA for the CDR3 is TGTGCCAGCAGTTTACAGGGTTTGATTGAGACCCAGTACTTC.

Ten or more counts support this clonotype. The chain recombines TRBV7-2 with TRBJ2-7, with D maybe TRBD2 (5 bases). The CDR3 is made up of 12 amino acids. The V end was cut by 5 bases, the J end by 2 bases, with 7 bases between. CDR1 is SGHTA and CDR2 is FQGNSA in the germline V gene. DNA for the CDR3: TGTGCCAGCAGCCCCGGGACCTACGAGCAGTACTTC. This gives the protein CASSPGTYEQYF. The variable domain in full, with the rest retrieved from reference TRBV7-2 and TRBJ2-7, is GAGVSQSPSNKVTEKGKDVELRCDPISGHTALYWYRQSLGQGLEFLIYFQGNSAPDKSGLPSDRFSAERTGGSVSTLTIQRTQQEDSAVYLCASSPGTYEQYFGPGTRLTVT.

This clonotype came up many times. This chain connects TRBV7-3 to TRBJ2-2, with a tentative D call TRBD1 (6 bases). The CDR3 has 15 residues. V gave up 5 bases and J gave up 1 base, with 11 bases separating them. Germline V gene lookup returns CDR1 SGHTA and CDR2 FQGTGA. The CDR3 sequence is CASSRGGMNTGELFF. In DNA form, the CDR3 reads TGTGCCAGCAGCCGAGGGGGAATGAACACCGGGGAGCTGTTTTTT.

This clonotype was seen only once. This rearrangement joins TRBV20-1 to TRBJ1-3, with D possibly TRBD1 on 5 matching bases. The V end lost 6 bases, the J end lost 8 bases, and 14 bases lay between the germline ends. There are 12 residues in the CDR3. Germline V gene lookup returns CDR1 DFQATT and CDR2 SNEGSKA (reference sequence). The CDR3 coding sequence is TGCAGTGCCCTGGCGGGGCCGGACACCATATATTTT. Translation: CSALAGPDTIYF.

The chain joins TRBV12-3 or TRBV12-4 to TRBJ2-5; 8 nucleotides line up with TRBD1. This CDR3 spans 14 amino acids. V gave up 6 bases and J gave up 1 base; unmatched junction bases: 4. The CDR3 DNA reads as TGTGCCAGCAGCCAGGACAGGGCCCAAGAGACCCAGTACTTC. This codes for CASSQDRAQETQYF.

This sequence joins TRBV6-5 and TRBJ2-2; D not resolved. The V gene's germline CDR1 is MNHEY and CDR2 SVGAGI. V lost 0 bases and J lost 4, with 12 bases in between. The CDR3 consists of 16 residues. CDR3 nucleotide sequence: TGTGCCAGCAGTTACTCGAAAGTTAGATCCACCGGGGAGCTGTTTTTT. This gives the protein CASSYSKVRSTGELFF.

This clonotype was recorded at least ten times. This chain joins TRBV5-5 and TRBJ2-3; 14 nucleotides agree with TRBD2. V was pared by 0 bases and J by 8 bases, with 8 bases of the junction left unmatched. CDR3 size: 17 residues. Germline CDR1 and CDR2: SGHKS and YYEKEE (reference sequence). Here the CDR3 reads CASSLAGTSGGPRTQYF. CDR3 nucleotides: TGTGCCAGCAGCTTGGCGGGGACTAGCGGGGGCCCCCGTACGCAGTATTTT.

This clonotype showed up just a few times. This rearrangement joins TRBV2 to TRBJ1-3; D remains ambiguous. This CDR3 has 12 amino acids. Germline CDR1 and CDR2: SNHLY and FYNNEI. The V and J ends lost 0 bases and 7 bases respectively, with 4 bases between them. CDR3 in DNA: TGTGCCAGCAGTGAAGCACTTAACACCATATATTTT. Protein product: CASSEALNTIYF.

This clonotype came up many times. The chain is built from TRBV28 and TRBJ2-3; D tentatively fits TRBD1 or TRBD2 (5 bases each). CDR1 is MDHEN and CDR2 is SYDVKM in the germline V gene. The germline V and J ends were trimmed by 1 base and 2 bases, with 13 bases remaining between them. This CDR3 has 16 residues. The CDR3 DNA is TGTGCCAGCAGTTTATCGGGACGGAGGTTCACAGATACGCAGTATTTT. It yields the protein CASSLSGRRFTDTQYF.

This clonotype has at least ten counts. This chain uses TRBV7-2 with TRBJ2-3; D not resolved. Germline V CDR1 and CDR2: SGHTA, FQGNSA. V was pared by 5 bases and J by 0 bases, with 15 bases between. The CDR3 is 16 residues long. The CDR3 spells CASSLPSSSSTDTQYF. In nucleotides, the CDR3 is TGTGCCAGCAGCCTTCCTTCATCTTCTAGCACAGATACGCAGTATTTT.

This clonotype was found many times. The V call is TRBV20-1, the J call TRBJ2-5; D is perhaps TRBD1 (8 bases). CDR1 DFQATT and CDR2 SNEGSKA come from the germline V gene (reference sequence). The CDR3 has 15 residues. The V end lost 5 bases, the J end lost 3 bases, and 19 bases lay between the germline ends. CDR3 nucleotides: TGCAGTGCTGTGAAACAGGGGGGGATGGAAGAGACCCAGTACTTC. This sequence encodes CSAVKQGGMEETQYF.